This T cell receptor beta chain was captured in a study of blood T cell repertoires in COVID-19. About the study: From the United States, Italy and Spain came samples of acute and convalescent COVID-19.

Clones were read by immunoSEQ multiplex PCR, and TCRdb kept only the in-frame ones, dropping some. The repertoire holds approximately 110,000 clones, with 75% to 90% as singletons. This CDR3 contains 13 residues. The germline V gene encodes CDR1 SGHAT and CDR2 FQNNGV. V lost 6 bases and J lost 2, with 10 bases in between. This chain uses TRBV11-2 with TRBJ1-1, with a possible D match to TRBD1 (5 bases). This clonotype was obtained from a woman of 80 years or more with COVID-19, enrolled during active disease. Sequencing used peripheral blood. This CDR3 reads CASRRGQNTEAFF. In DNA form, the CDR3 reads TGTGCCAGCAGAAGAGGACAAAACACTGAAGCTTTCTTT.